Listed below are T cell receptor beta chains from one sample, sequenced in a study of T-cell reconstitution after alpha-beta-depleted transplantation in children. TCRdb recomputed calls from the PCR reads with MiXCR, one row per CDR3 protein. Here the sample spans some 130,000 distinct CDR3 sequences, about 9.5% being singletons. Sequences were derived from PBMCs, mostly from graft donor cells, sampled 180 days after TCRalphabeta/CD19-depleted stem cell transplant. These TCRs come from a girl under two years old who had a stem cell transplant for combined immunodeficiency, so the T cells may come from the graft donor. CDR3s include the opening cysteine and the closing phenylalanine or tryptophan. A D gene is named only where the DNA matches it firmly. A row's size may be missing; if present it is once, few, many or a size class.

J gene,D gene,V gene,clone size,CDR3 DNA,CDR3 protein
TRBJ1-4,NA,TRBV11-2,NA,TGTGCCAGCAGCTTAGATCGGGCAGGTGATGGAAAACTGTTTTTT,CASSLDRAGDGKLFF
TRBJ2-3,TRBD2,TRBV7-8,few,TGTGCCAGCAGCCCTCGGACTAGCGGGGGCGGGGATACGCAGTATTTT,CASSPRTSGGGDTQYF
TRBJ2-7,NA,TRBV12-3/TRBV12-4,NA,TGTGCCAGCAGTTTATTGGGGCAGGGAGGCTACGAGCAGTACTTC,CASSLLGQGGYEQYF
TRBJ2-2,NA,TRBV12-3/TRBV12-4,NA,TGTGCCAGCAGTTTGCAGGGTACTAGCGGGGAGCTGTTTTTT,CASSLQGTSGELFF
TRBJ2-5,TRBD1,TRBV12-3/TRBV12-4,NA,TGTGCCAGCGGTGGGGACAGTCAAGAGACCCAGTACTTC,CASGGDSQETQYF
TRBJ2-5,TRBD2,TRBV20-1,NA,TGCAGTGCTTCGGCTAGCGGGGGGTCACAGTACTTC,CSASASGGSQYF
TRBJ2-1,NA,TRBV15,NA,TGTGCCACCAGCAGAGATAAAATCGATGAGCAGTTCTTC,CATSRDKIDEQFF
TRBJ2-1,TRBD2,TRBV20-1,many,TGCAGTGCTAGAGGCCCGACTAGCGGGACTTCCTACAATGAGCAGTTCTTC,CSARGPTSGTSYNEQFF
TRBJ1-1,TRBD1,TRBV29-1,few,TGCAGCGTTGGGACAGGCCTTAACACTGAAGCTTTCTTT,CSVGTGLNTEAFF
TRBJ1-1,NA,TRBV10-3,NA,TGTGCCATCACCGTCAGTGGGAACACTGAAGCTTTCTTT,CAITVSGNTEAFF
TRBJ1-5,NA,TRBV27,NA,TGTGCCAGCAGCTACCAGGGGTATCAGCCCCAGCATTTT,CASSYQGYQPQHF
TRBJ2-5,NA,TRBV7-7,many,TGTGCCAGCAGCTTAGTCCCCGGGTTTGAGACCCAGTACTTC,CASSLVPGFETQYF
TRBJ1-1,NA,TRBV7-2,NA,TGTGCCAGCAGCTTAGGAAGGCCGGAAGCTTTCTTT,CASSLGRPEAFF
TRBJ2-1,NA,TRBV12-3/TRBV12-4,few,TGTGCCAGCAGTCCGGACAGATGGGCCCCCTACAATGAGCAGTTCTTC,CASSPDRWAPYNEQFF
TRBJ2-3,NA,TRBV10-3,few,TGTGCCATCAGTGACAGGGTGGGCCCAGATACGCAGTATTTT,CAISDRVGPDTQYF
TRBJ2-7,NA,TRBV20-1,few,TGCAGTGCTAGAGTACAGGGTCAAAACGAGCAGTACTTC,CSARVQGQNEQYF
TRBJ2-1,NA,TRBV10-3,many,TGTGCCATCAGTGAAGGGTACAATGAGCAGTTCTTC,CAISEGYNEQFF
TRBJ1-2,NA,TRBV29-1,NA,TGCAGCGTTGATGCAGGGGAGGATGGCTACACCTTC,CSVDAGEDGYTF
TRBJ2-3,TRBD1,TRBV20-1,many,TGCAGTGCTGAGACCGGGACAGGGGAAACAGATACGCAGTATTTT,CSAETGTGETDTQYF
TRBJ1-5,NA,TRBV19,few,TGTGCCAGTAGTATGAGCAGGGTTAATCAGCCCCAGCATTTT,CASSMSRVNQPQHF
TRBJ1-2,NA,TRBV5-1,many,TGCGCCAGCAGCTTGTCCGGGTTCGACTATGGCTACACCTTC,CASSLSGFDYGYTF
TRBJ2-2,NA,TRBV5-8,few,TGTGCCAGCAGGTTGATCAGGGAGCTGTTTTTT,CASRLIRELFF
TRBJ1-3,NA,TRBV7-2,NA,TGTGCCAGCAGCCTGCCTACCCTCTCTGGAAACACCATATATTTT,CASSLPTLSGNTIYF
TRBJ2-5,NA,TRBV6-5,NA,TGTGCCAGCAGCATAAAAGGGAACGGGGAGACCCAGTACTTC,CASSIKGNGETQYF
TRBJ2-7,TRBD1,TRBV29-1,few,TGCAGCGTTGAGGGACAGGGTATGGAGCAGTACTTC,CSVEGQGMEQYF
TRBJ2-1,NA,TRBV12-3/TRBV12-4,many,TGTGCCAGCAGTCTGCGCGTTGAGCAGTTCTTC,CASSLRVEQFF
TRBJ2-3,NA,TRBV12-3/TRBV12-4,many,TGTGCCAGCAGCTCCCCCTGGCCAGATACGCAGTATTTT,CASSSPWPDTQYF
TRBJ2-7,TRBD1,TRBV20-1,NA,TGCAGTGCAAGGACAGGGGGCTACGAGCAGTACTTC,CSARTGGYEQYF
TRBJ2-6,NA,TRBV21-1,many,TGTGCCAGCAGCGCCCGGACTGGGGCCAACGTCCTGACTTTC,CASSARTGANVLTF
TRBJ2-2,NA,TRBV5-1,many,TGCGCCAGCAGCTTGTCGGGGGACGCCGGGGAGCTGTTTTTT,CASSLSGDAGELFF
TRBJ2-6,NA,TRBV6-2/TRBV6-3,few,TGTGCCAGCAGTTCCTCCCGCGCAGGGAGGATGGCTGGCTCTGGGGCCAACGTCCTGACTTTC,CASSSSRAGRMAGSGANVLTF
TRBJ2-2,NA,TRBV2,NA,TGTGCCAGCAGCGGGGCCCTGGGGACCGGGGAGCTGTTTTTT,CASSGALGTGELFF
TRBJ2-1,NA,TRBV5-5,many,TGTGCCAGCAGCCAGCGGAGAGACAATGAGCAGTTCTTC,CASSQRRDNEQFF
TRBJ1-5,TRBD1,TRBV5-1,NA,TGCGCCAGCAGCCGGGGACAGGTTAGCAATCAGCCCCAGCATTTT,CASSRGQVSNQPQHF
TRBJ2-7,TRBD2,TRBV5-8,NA,TGTGCCAGCAGCTCGGGACTAGCGGGGCCCTACGAGCAGTACTTC,CASSSGLAGPYEQYF
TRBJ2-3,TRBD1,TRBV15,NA,TGTGCCACCAGCATCGGGACAGGGTGGAATACGCAGTATTTT,CATSIGTGWNTQYF
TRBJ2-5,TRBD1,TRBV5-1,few,TGCGCCAGCAGCTTGGTGGGGGACAGGGGACGAGAGACCCAGTACTTC,CASSLVGDRGRETQYF
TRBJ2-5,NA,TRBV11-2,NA,TGTGCCAGCAGCTTTACTTCAGGGGTTCAAGAGACCCAGTACTTC,CASSFTSGVQETQYF
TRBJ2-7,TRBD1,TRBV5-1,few,TGCGCCAGCAGATCCGGGACAGGGCCCTACGAGCAGTACTTC,CASRSGTGPYEQYF
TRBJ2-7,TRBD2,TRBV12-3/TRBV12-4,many,TGTGCCAGCAGACAGACTAGCGGGACCTACGAGCAGTACTTC,CASRQTSGTYEQYF
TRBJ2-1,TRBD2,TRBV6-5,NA,TGTGCCAGCAGTTACGGCGGGAGGTCAAACAATGAGCAGTTCTTC,CASSYGGRSNNEQFF
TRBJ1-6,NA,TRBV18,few,TGTGCCAGCTCACCACTCAGGGCCCTTGGCTCCTATAATTCACCCCTCCACTTT,CASSPLRALGSYNSPLHF
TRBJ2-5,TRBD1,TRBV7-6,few,TGTGCCAGCAGCTATCGGGACAGTCCTCAAGAGACCCAGTACTTC,CASSYRDSPQETQYF
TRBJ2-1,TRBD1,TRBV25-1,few,TGTGCCAGCAGAAACAGGGGAAATGAGCAGTTCTTC,CASRNRGNEQFF
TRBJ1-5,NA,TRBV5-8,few,TGTGCCAGCAGCCTACTACGCGTAGTAAGCAATCAGCCCCAGCATTTT,CASSLLRVVSNQPQHF
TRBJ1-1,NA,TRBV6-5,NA,TGTGCCAGCAGTTACCCCGACCGGAACACTGAAGCTTTCTTT,CASSYPDRNTEAFF